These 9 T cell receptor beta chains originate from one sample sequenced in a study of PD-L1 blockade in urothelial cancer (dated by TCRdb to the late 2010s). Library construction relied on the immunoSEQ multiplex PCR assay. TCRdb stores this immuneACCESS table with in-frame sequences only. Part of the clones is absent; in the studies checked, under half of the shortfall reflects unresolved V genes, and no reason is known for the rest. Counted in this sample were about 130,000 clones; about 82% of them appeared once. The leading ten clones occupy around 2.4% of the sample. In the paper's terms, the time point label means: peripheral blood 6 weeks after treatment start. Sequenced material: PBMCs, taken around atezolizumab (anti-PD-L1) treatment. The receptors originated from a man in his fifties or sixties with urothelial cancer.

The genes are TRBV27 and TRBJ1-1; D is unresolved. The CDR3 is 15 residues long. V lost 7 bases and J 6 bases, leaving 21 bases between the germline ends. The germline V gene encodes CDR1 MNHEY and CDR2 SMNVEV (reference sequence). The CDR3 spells CASTLNGLWSSEAFF. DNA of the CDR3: TGTGCCAGCACCCTCAACGGGTTATGGTCTTCTGAAGCTTTCTTT.

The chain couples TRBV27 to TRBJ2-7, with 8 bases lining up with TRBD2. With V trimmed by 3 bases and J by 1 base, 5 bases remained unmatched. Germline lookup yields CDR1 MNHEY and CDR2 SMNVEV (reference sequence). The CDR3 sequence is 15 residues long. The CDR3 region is CASSLDSGISYEQYF. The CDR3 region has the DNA TGTGCCAGCAGTTTGGATAGCGGGATATCCTACGAGCAGTACTTC.

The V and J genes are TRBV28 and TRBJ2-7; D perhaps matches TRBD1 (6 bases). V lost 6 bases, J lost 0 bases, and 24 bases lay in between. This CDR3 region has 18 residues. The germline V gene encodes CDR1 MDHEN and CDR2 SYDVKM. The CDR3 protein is CASRGRGSKQGSSYEQYF. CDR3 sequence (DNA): TGTGCCAGCAGGGGACGGGGATCGAAGCAGGGGAGCTCCTACGAGCAGTACTTC.

The CDR3 reads CASSSTGLAGELFF. The CDR3 DNA is TGTGCCAGCAGTTCGACAGGTCTCGCCGGGGAGCTGTTTTTT. The V call is TRBV28, the J call TRBJ2-2; perhaps TRBD1 as D (6 bases). Germline V lookup: CDR1 MDHEN, CDR2 SYDVKM. Trimming left V 4 bases short and J 6 bases short, with 12 bases between. This CDR3 comprises 14 residues.

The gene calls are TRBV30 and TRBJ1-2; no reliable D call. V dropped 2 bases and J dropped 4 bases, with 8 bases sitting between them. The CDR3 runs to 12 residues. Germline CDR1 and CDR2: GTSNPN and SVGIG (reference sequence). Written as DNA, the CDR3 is TGTGCCTGGAGTACGGGAGGCTATGGCTACACCTTC. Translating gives CAWSTGGYGYTF.

CDR3 bases: TGCGCCAGCAGCCGAGGGACTAGCGGGAGGAACACCGGGGAGCTGTTTTTT. It codes for CASSRGTSGRNTGELFF. This rearrangement joins TRBV4-1 to TRBJ2-2; TRBD2 agrees at 14 bases. The CDR3 is made up of 17 amino acids. Germline V gene sequence: CDR1 MGHRA, CDR2 YSYEKL. Unmatched junction bases numbered 2, after V lost 4 bases and J lost 1 base.

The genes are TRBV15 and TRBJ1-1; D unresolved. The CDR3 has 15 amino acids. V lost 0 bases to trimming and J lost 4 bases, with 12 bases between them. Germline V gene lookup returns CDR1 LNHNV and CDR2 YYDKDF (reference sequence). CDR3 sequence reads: CATSRDRGFVTEAFF. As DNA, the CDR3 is TGTGCCACCAGCAGAGATCGCGGATTCGTCACTGAAGCTTTCTTT.

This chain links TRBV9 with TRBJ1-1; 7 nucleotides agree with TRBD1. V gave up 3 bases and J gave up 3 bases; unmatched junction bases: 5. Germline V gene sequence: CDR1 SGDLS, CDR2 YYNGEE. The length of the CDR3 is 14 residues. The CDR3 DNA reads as TGTGCCAGCAGCGCGGGACAGACTCACACTGAAGCTTTCTTT. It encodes CASSAGQTHTEAFF.

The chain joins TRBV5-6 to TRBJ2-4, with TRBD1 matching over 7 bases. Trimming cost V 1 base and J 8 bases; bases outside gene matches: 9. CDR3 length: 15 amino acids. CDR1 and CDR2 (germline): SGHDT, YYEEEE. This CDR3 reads CASSLLGQGEDIQYF. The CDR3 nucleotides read TGTGCCAGCAGCTTGCTAGGGCAGGGGGAAGACATTCAGTACTTC.